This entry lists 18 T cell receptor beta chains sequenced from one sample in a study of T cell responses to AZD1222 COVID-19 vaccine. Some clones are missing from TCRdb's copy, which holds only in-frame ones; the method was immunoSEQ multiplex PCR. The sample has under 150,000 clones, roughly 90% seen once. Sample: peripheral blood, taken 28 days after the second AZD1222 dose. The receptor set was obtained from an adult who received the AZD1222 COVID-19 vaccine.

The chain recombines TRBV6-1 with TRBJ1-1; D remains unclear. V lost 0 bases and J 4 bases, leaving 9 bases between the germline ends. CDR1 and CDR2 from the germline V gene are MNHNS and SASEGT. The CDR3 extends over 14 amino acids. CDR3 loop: CASSEAGLVTEAFF. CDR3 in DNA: TGTGCCAGCAGTGAAGCAGGGTTAGTCACTGAAGCTTTCTTT.

CDR3 nucleotides: TGCGCCAGCAGCTTTCGGGGTTACACTGAAGCTTTCTTT. Its protein product is CASSFRGYTEAFF. The chain combines TRBV5-1 with TRBJ1-1; D uncertain. Germline loops: CDR1 SGHRS, CDR2 YFSETQ. V dropped 2 bases and J dropped 3 bases, with 8 bases sitting between them. This CDR3 is built from 13 residues.

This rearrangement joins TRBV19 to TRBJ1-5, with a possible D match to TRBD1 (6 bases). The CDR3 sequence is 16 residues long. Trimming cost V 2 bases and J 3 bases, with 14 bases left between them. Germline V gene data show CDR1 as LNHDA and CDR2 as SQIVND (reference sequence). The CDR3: CASSILQGASNQPQHF. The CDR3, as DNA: TGTGCCAGTAGTATATTACAGGGAGCGTCCAATCAGCCCCAGCATTTT.

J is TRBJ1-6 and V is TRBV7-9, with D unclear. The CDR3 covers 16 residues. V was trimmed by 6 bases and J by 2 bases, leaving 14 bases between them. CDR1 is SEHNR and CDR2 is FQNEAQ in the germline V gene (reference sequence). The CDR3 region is CASRQDQIPYNSPLHF. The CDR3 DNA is TGTGCCAGCAGGCAAGACCAGATACCCTATAATTCACCCCTCCACTTT.

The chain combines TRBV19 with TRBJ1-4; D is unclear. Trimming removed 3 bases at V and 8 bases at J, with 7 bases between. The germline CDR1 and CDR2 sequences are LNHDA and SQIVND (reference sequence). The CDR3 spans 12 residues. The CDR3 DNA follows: TGTGCCAGTAGTATCAGCCGGGAAAAACTGTTTTTT. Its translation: CASSISREKLFF.

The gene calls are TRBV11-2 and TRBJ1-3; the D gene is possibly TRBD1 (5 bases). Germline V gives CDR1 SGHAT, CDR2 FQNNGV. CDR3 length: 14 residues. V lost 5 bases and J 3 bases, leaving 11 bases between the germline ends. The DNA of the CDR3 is TGTGCCAGCAGCGAGCAGGGTGTTGGAAACACCATATATTTT. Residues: CASSEQGVGNTIYF. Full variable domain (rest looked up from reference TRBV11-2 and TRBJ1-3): EAGVAQSPRYKIIEKRQSVAFWCNPISGHATLYWYQQILGQGPKLLIQFQNNGVVDDSQLPKDRFSAERLKGVDSTLKIQPAKLEDSAVYLCASSEQGVGNTIYFGEGSWLTVV.

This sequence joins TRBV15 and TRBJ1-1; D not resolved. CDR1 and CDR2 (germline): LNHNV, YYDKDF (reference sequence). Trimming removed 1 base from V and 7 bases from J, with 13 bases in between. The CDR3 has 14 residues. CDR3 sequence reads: CATSRAGSAGEAFF. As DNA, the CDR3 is TGTGCCACCAGCAGAGCGGGGTCAGCGGGTGAAGCTTTCTTT.

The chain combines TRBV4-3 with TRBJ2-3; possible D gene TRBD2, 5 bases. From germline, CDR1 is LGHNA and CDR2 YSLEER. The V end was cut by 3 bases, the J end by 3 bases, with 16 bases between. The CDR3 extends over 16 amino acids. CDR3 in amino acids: CASSQRRGSRTDTQYF. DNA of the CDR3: TGCGCCAGCAGCCAGCGCCGTGGGAGTAGAACAGATACGCAGTATTTT.

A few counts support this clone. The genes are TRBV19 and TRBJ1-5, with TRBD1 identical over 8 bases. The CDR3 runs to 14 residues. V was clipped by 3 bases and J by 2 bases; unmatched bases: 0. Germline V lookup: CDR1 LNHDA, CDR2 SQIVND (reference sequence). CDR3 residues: CASSMGQGNQPQHF. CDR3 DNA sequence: TGTGCCAGTAGTATGGGACAGGGCAATCAGCCCCAGCATTTT.

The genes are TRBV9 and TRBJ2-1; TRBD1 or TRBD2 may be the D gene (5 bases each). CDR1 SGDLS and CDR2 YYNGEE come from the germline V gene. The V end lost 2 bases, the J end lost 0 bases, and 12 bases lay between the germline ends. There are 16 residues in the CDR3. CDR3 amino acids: CASSVSGTGSYNEQFF. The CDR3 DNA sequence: TGTGCCAGCAGCGTTTCCGGGACGGGCTCCTACAATGAGCAGTTCTTC.

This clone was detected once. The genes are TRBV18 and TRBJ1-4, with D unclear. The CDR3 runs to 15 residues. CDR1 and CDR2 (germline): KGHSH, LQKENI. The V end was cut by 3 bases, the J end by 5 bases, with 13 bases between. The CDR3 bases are TGTGCCAGCTCACCGCTTAGGAAAGGGAATGAAAAACTGTTTTTT. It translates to CASSPLRKGNEKLFF.

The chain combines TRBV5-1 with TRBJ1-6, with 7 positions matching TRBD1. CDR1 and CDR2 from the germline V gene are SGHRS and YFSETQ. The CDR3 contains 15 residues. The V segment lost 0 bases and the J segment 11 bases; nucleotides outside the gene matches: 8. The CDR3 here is CASSLDSRGGAPLHF. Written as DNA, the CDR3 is TGCGCCAGCAGCTTGGATAGCAGGGGGGGAGCACCCCTCCACTTT.

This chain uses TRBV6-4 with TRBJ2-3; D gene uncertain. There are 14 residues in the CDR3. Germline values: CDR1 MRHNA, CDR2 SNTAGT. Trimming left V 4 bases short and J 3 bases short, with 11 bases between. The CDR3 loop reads CASSVDFGTDTQYF. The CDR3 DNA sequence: TGTGCCAGCAGTGTAGACTTCGGGACAGATACGCAGTATTTT.

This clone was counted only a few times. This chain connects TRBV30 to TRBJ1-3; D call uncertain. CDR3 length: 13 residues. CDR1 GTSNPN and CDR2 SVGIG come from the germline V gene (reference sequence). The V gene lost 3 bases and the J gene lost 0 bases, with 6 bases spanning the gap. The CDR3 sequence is CAWRKGSGNTIYF. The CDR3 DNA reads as TGTGCCTGGAGAAAGGGCTCTGGAAACACCATATATTTT.

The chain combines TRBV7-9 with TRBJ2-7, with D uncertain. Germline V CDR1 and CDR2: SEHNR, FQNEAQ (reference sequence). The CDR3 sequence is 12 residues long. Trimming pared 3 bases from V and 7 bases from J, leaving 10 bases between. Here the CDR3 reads CASSFEAPEQYF. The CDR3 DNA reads TGTGCCAGCAGCTTCGAGGCCCCAGAGCAGTACTTC.

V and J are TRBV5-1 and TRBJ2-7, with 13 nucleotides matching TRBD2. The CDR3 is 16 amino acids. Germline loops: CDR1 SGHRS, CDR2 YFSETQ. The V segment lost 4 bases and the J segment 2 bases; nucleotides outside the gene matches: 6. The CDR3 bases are TGCGCCAGCAGCCCGCGGGGGACTAGCGGGGCCTACGAGCAGTACTTC. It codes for CASSPRGTSGAYEQYF.

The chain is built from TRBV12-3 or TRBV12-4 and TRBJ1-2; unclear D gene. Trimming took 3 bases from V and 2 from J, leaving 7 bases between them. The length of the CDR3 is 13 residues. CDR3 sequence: CASSFSTNYGYTF. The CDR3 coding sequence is TGTGCCAGCAGTTTCTCCACAAACTATGGCTACACCTTC.

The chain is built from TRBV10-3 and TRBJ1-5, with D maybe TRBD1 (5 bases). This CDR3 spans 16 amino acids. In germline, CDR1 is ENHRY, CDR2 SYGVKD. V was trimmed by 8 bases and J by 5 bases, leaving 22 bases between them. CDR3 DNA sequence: TGTGCCATCGGCAATACATTGGGGCAGAGGCATCAGCCCCAGCATTTT. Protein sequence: CAIGNTLGQRHQPQHF.